These 20 T cell receptor beta chains were sequenced from one sample in a study of neurological immune-mediated disorders. TCRdb re-called the 5' RACE reads with MiXCR, one entry per CDR3 protein. The sample holds about 57,000 distinct CDR3 sequences, more than 9.5% seen once. What was sequenced was PBMCs. The receptors here all came from a woman in her sixties with HTLV-1-associated myelopathy (HAM/TSP).

This clonotype was seen at least ten times. V is TRBV5-1 and J is TRBJ1-2; TRBD1 matches 8 bases. V trimming: 0 bases; J trimming: 4 bases; junction bases outside the gene matches: 5. The CDR3 contains 15 residues. In germline, CDR1 is SGHRS, CDR2 YFSETQ. The CDR3 DNA follows: TGCGCCAGCAGCTTGGACGACAGGGGAGTCTATGGCTACACCTTC. It specifies CASSLDDRGVYGYTF. Using reference TRBV5-1 and TRBJ1-2 for the parts outside the CDR3, the full variable domain is KAGVTQTPRYLIKTRGQQVTLSCSPISGHRSVSWYQQTPGQGLQFLFEYFSETQRNKGNFPGRFSGRQFSNSRSEMNVSTLELGDSALYLCASSLDDRGVYGYTFGSGTRLTVV.

The table lists this clonotype with many counts. The rearrangement uses TRBV7-9 and TRBJ2-1; D remains unclear. This CDR3 has 13 amino acids. With 5 bases removed from V and 4 bases from J, the gap between germline ends came to 9 bases. The V gene's germline CDR1 is SEHNR and CDR2 FQNEAQ (reference sequence). CDR3 coding DNA: TGTGCCAGCAGCCCACCGCTATACAATGAGCAGTTCTTC. Its protein product is CASSPPLYNEQFF. The full variable domain, with the rest looked up from reference TRBV7-9 and TRBJ2-1, is DTGVSQNPRHKITKRGQNVTFRCDPISEHNRLYWYRQTLGQGPEFLTYFQNEAQLEKSRLLSDRFSAERPKGSFSTLEIQRTEQGDSAMYLCASSPPLYNEQFFGPGTRLTVL.

Many counts were recorded for this clonotype. The chain links TRBV11-2 to TRBJ2-5; the D is unclear. The CDR3 is 14 residues long. The V end was cut by 1 base, the J end by 4 bases, with 10 bases between. Germline loops: CDR1 SGHAT, CDR2 FQNNGV. CDR3 sequence (DNA): TGTGCCAGCAGCTTAGCCCCCGGTGGAGAGACCCAGTACTTC. This translates into CASSLAPGGETQYF.

The chain combines TRBV4-1 with TRBJ2-7; unclear D gene. Per the germline V gene, CDR1 is MGHRA and CDR2 is YSYEKL. With 0 bases removed from V and 6 bases from J, the gap between germline ends came to 12 bases. There are 14 residues in the CDR3. For the CDR3, the DNA is TGCGCCAGCAGCCAAGAGGGCTTTCAGGTCGAGCAGTACTTC. Translation: CASSQEGFQVEQYF.

Points on this clonotype: One junction end does not reproduce the germline sequence, and a read error may be involved. The rearrangement joins TRBV5-1 to TRBJ2-2, with D possibly TRBD2 on 6 matching bases. There are 14 residues in the CDR3. Germline V gene sequence: CDR1 SGHRS, CDR2 YFSETQ. As DNA, the CDR3 is TGCGCCAGCAGCTTGAGGCAGGGACTCGGGGATCTGTTTTTT. Translating gives CASSLRQGLGDLFF.

This clonotype was observed at least ten times. The CDR3 DNA reads as TGTGCCAGCAGCTTAGCCCGATTCGGGTCGGATTTCTCCTACGAGCAGTACTTC. Encoded protein: CASSLARFGSDFSYEQYF. The gene calls are TRBV7-9 and TRBJ2-7; D gene unclear. Germline lookup yields CDR1 SEHNR and CDR2 FQNEAQ (reference sequence). V lost 0 bases to trimming and J lost 0 bases, with 18 bases between them. This CDR3 has 18 amino acids.

This clonotype was observed many times. The CDR3 nucleotides read TGTGCCAGCAGAGACGGGACAGGGGCCAAAAACATTCAGTACTTC. This encodes CASRDGTGAKNIQYF. The gene calls are TRBV21-1 and TRBJ2-4; TRBD1 was called by the table and not checked on the DNA. TRBV21-1 is annotated as a pseudogene. The CDR3 covers 15 residues.

Ten or more counts support this clonotype. The chain uses TRBV27 and TRBJ2-1; D unclear. This CDR3 comprises 12 residues. Germline lookup yields CDR1 MNHEY and CDR2 SMNVEV (reference sequence). V gave up 5 bases and J gave up 4 bases, with 6 bases separating them. The CDR3 DNA reads as TGTGCCAGCAGTGGTGTTTACAATGAGCAGTTCTTC. Protein sequence: CASSGVYNEQFF.

By proportion, this clonotype is medium-sized (0.01 to 0.1%). This chain connects TRBV28 to TRBJ2-5; TRBD1 is a possible D gene (6 bases). Germline assignment: CDR1 MDHEN and CDR2 SYDVKM. The length of the CDR3 is 17 residues. V lost 8 bases to trimming and J lost 2 bases, with 24 bases between them. The DNA for the CDR3 is TGTGCCAGCCTAAAGGGGCCGGGGACATCGATTCAAGAGACCCAGTACTTC. Its translation is CASLKGPGTSIQETQYF.

This clonotype was counted at least ten times. The chain couples TRBV13 to TRBJ2-1; D not certain. Germline loops: CDR1 PRHDT, CDR2 FYEKMQ (reference sequence). The CDR3 has 13 amino acids. V was pared by 1 base and J by 6 bases, with 7 bases between. CDR3: CASSLAVINEQFF. As DNA, the CDR3 is TGTGCCAGCAGCTTAGCGGTCATCAATGAGCAGTTCTTC.

This clonotype was found many times. The chain joins TRBV10-3 to TRBJ2-5; D gene ambiguous. The CDR3 has 12 amino acids. Germline V CDR1 and CDR2: ENHRY, SYGVKD. Trimming pared 5 bases from V and 10 bases from J, leaving 14 bases between. The CDR3 region is CAISSEGRRQYF. In DNA form, the CDR3 reads TGTGCCATCAGTAGTGAAGGGCGGCGCCAGTACTTC.

This clonotype was recorded a few times. The chain combines TRBV15 with TRBJ2-7; D uncertain. The CDR3 totals 15 residues. V shed 2 bases and J shed 5 bases, with 16 bases lying between them. Looked up from germline, CDR1 is LNHNV and CDR2 is YYDKDF (reference sequence). CDR3 amino acids: CATSRSRQGPDEQYF. CDR3 bases: TGTGCCACCAGCAGATCCCGACAAGGCCCGGACGAGCAGTACTTC.

This clonotype came up many times. The V gene is TRBV5-1, the J gene TRBJ2-7; 8 bases map to TRBD1. Germline CDR1 SGHRS, CDR2 YFSETQ. V lost 0 bases, J lost 2 bases, and 4 bases stayed unmatched. The CDR3 consists of 15 residues. In nucleotides, the CDR3 is TGCGCCAGCAGCTTGGCCGGGACAGGAGCCTACGAGCAGTACTTC. Protein: CASSLAGTGAYEQYF.

This clonotype was counted many times. The chain joins TRBV28 to TRBJ2-7; D unresolved. V lost 2 bases, J lost 2 bases, and 7 bases lay in between. The CDR3 covers 13 residues. The V gene's germline CDR1 is MDHEN and CDR2 SYDVKM. The CDR3 DNA sequence: TGTGCCAGCAGTTTAATCGTGCCCTACGAGCAGTACTTC. Residues: CASSLIVPYEQYF.

This clonotype was observed many times. The gene calls are TRBV15 and TRBJ2-7; 9 bases align to TRBD2. The V gene end was trimmed by 3 bases and the J gene end by 5 bases; junction bases not matched to a gene: 8. The CDR3 length is 15 residues. The germline CDR1 and CDR2 sequences are LNHNV and YYDKDF (reference sequence). CDR3 coding DNA: TGTGCCACCAGCAGCAGTAGCGGGAGAAACCACGAGCAGTACTTC. It translates to CATSSSSGRNHEQYF.

This clonotype was picked up many times. At one end, the junction sequence differs from germline, possibly due to a read error. The V gene is TRBV7-2, the J gene TRBJ2-5; 9 bases are a match to TRBD1. Per the germline V gene, CDR1 is SGHTA and CDR2 is FQGNSA. This CDR3 is built from 14 residues. In DNA, the CDR3 is TGCGCCAGCAGCTTACAGGGGGCGCGAGAGACCCAGTACTTC. Translating it yields CASSLQGARETQYF.

The CDR3 DNA is TGCGCCAGCAGCTGGGCCCCGGGGGGAGGCACAGATACGCAGTATTTT. Protein product: CASSWAPGGGTDTQYF. The V call is TRBV5-1, the J call TRBJ2-3; 7 nucleotides match TRBD2. The trim removed 3 bases at V and 1 base at J, leaving 8 bases unmatched. This CDR3 has 16 amino acids. The germline V gene has CDR1 SGHRS and CDR2 YFSETQ.

This clonotype was observed many times. The chain uses TRBV28 and TRBJ2-7; tentative D call: TRBD2 (6 bases). This CDR3 contains 16 residues. The V gene lost 6 bases and the J gene lost 2 bases, with 20 bases spanning the gap. In germline, CDR1 is MDHEN, CDR2 SYDVKM. DNA for the CDR3: TGTGCCAGCAGCCCGGGGGATATCATCGCTACCTACGAGCAGTACTTC. Translation: CASSPGDIIATYEQYF.

This clonotype was seen ten or more times. This chain joins TRBV7-8 and TRBJ2-3; D gene ambiguous. Trimming cost V 1 base and J 4 bases, with 9 bases left between them. This CDR3 is built from 14 residues. Germline CDR1 reads SGHVS; CDR2 reads FQNEAQ. The CDR3 sequence is CASSLGRSADTQYF. For the CDR3, the DNA is TGTGCCAGCAGCTTAGGAAGGTCCGCAGATACGCAGTATTTT.

This clonotype was recorded at least ten times. The chain recombines TRBV4-1 with TRBJ2-1; maybe TRBD2 (6 bases). This CDR3 has 14 residues. Trimming took off 3 bases at V and 5 bases at J, with 11 bases between the two ends. Germline V lookup: CDR1 MGHRA, CDR2 YSYEKL. CDR3 DNA: TGCGCCAGCAGCCACTTTAGCGGAAACAATGAGCAGTTCTTC. Amino acids: CASSHFSGNNEQFF.